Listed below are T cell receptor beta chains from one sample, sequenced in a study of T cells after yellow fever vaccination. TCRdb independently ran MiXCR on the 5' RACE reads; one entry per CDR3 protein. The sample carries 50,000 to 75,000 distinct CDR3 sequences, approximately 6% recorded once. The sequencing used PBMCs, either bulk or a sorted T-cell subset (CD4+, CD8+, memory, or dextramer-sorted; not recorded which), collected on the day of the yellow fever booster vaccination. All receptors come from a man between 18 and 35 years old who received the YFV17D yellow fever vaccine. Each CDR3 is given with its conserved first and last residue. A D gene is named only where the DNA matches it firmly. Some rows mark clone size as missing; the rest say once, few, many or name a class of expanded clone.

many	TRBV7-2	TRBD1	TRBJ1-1	CASRLGTVNTEAFF	TGTGCCAGCAGGCTGGGGACAGTTAACACTGAAGCTTTCTTT
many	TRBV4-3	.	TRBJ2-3	CASSQENIQATDTQYF	TGCGCCAGCAGCCAGGAGAATATCCAAGCCACAGATACGCAGTATTTT
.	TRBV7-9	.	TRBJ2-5	CASSFEGWTQETQYF	TGTGCCAGCAGCTTTGAGGGATGGACCCAAGAGACCCAGTACTTC
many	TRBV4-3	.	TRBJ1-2	CASSHDGEAFYGYTF	TGCGCCAGCAGCCACGACGGGGAAGCCTTCTATGGCTACACCTTC
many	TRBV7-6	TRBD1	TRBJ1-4	CASSSWDSREKLFF	TGTGCCAGCAGCTCCTGGGACAGTCGTGAAAAACTGTTTTTT
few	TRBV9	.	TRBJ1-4	CASSSSRRANEKLFF	TGTGCCAGCAGCTCGAGCCGGAGGGCTAATGAAAAACTGTTTTTT
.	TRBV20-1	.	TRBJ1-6	CSARDPGVSSYNSPLHF	TGCAGTGCTAGAGACCCGGGGGTGAGCTCCTATAATTCACCCCTCCACTTT
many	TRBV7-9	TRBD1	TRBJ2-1	CASSSPGQANNEQFF	TGTGCCAGCAGCTCTCCGGGACAGGCAAACAATGAGCAGTTCTTC
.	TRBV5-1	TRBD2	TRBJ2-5	CASSWGAGLASPETQYF	TGCGCCAGCAGCTGGGGAGCCGGACTAGCTTCTCCGGAGACCCAGTACTTC
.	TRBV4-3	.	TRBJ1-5	CASPTPAASNQPQHF	TGCGCCAGCCCCACGCCCGCGGCTAGCAATCAGCCCCAGCATTTT
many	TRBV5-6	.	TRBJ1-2	CASSHDRRYGYTF	TGTGCCAGCAGCCACGACAGGCGGTATGGCTACACCTTC
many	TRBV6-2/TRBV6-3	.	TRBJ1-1	CASSYVGEAFF	TGTGCCAGCAGTTACGTCGGGGAAGCTTTCTTT
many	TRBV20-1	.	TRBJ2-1	CSASRAGKQFF	TGCAGTGCTAGTCGAGCGGGTAAGCAGTTCTTC